This is a list of T cell receptor beta chains from one sample in a study of blood T cells in healthy people across ages. MiXCR was run by TCRdb on the 5' RACE reads, yielding one entry per CDR3 protein. The table lists 800,000 to 900,000 distinct CDR3 sequences, less than 80% of them singletons. Material: blood. The receptors were sampled from a man in his thirties or forties in good health. Both conserved end residues are part of each CDR3. Size values are once, few and many counts, or a class for expanded clones, and some rows have none.

j_gene: TRBJ1-1; abundance: .; v_gene: TRBV29-1; CDR3aa: CSVLTETGLEAFF
j_gene: TRBJ1-5; abundance: .; v_gene: TRBV12-3/TRBV12-4; CDR3aa: CASRNTGTLNQPQHF
j_gene: .; abundance: .; v_gene: TRBV6-2/TRBV6-3; CDR3aa: CASSYTIGQGESETQYF
j_gene: TRBJ2-6; abundance: .; v_gene: TRBV6-5; CDR3aa: CASSNRGISSGANVLTF
j_gene: TRBJ2-6; abundance: .; v_gene: TRBV4-1; CDR3aa: CASSQDKRTGLSGANVLTF
j_gene: TRBJ2-1; abundance: once; v_gene: TRBV4-2; CDR3aa: CASSQVGGTGIGGQFF
j_gene: TRBJ2-3; abundance: .; v_gene: TRBV6-2/TRBV6-3; CDR3aa: CASSYSTDRPPETDTQYF
j_gene: TRBJ2-5; abundance: once; v_gene: TRBV7-2; CDR3aa: CASSHGGLAGETQYF
j_gene: TRBJ2-7; abundance: once; v_gene: TRBV4-3; CDR3aa: CASSQLTGGQQYF
j_gene: TRBJ2-1; abundance: few; v_gene: TRBV5-1; CDR3aa: CASARDNNEQFF
j_gene: .; abundance: .; v_gene: TRBV6-2/TRBV6-3; CDR3aa: CASKDRGSSYEQYF
j_gene: TRBJ2-1; abundance: .; v_gene: TRBV18; CDR3aa: CASSPSAHGTRNYNEQFF
j_gene: TRBJ2-3; abundance: .; v_gene: TRBV7-3; CDR3aa: CASSLILAGGADAQYF
j_gene: TRBJ2-5; abundance: few; v_gene: TRBV12-3/TRBV12-4; CDR3aa: CASSFPGPAQETQYF
j_gene: .; abundance: .; v_gene: TRBV28; CDR3aa: CASSWQDEQYF
j_gene: TRBJ1-2; abundance: .; v_gene: TRBV15; CDR3aa: CATSREGNYGYTF
j_gene: TRBJ2-1; abundance: .; v_gene: TRBV5-1; CDR3aa: CASSRYRTGVSNEQFF
j_gene: TRBJ2-4; abundance: .; v_gene: TRBV12-3/TRBV12-4; CDR3aa: CASSFTHESRAGIQYF
j_gene: TRBJ2-4; abundance: .; v_gene: TRBV20-1; CDR3aa: CSGTPSAKNIQYF
j_gene: TRBJ2-7; abundance: .; v_gene: TRBV2; CDR3aa: CASKIQASSYEQYF
j_gene: TRBJ1-5; abundance: .; v_gene: TRBV27; CDR3aa: CASRALGVSNQPQHF
j_gene: .; abundance: .; v_gene: TRBV7-3; CDR3aa: CASSSLRQRNYEQYF
j_gene: TRBJ2-1; abundance: few; v_gene: TRBV5-1; CDR3aa: CASSLAGGGIPNEQFF
j_gene: TRBJ2-3; abundance: .; v_gene: TRBV6-5; CDR3aa: CASSYSFGTGVDTQYF
j_gene: TRBJ1-6; abundance: .; v_gene: TRBV7-2; CDR3aa: CASSLATGGGSPLHF